These T cell receptor beta chains were read from a single sample in a study of blood T cell repertoires in COVID-19. This table comes from immunoSEQ multiplex PCR, and its TCRdb copy is limited to in-frame clones, with some not included. In the table there are fewer than 200,000 clones, less than 90% of which are singletons. The sample comprised PBMCs or T cells enriched from blood (not recorded which). Every receptor here comes from a woman aged 45-59 years who had recovered from COVID-19. Each CDR3 is given with its conserved first and last residue. D genes are given only for firm matches. Clone size appears in some rows only: once, few, many, or a class for an expanded clone.

v_call	d_call	clone_size	j_call	cdr3_aa	cdr3_nt
TRBV28	TRBD1	-	TRBJ1-5	CASRTGQIDQPQHF	TGTGCCAGCAGGACGGGACAGATTGATCAGCCCCAGCATTTT
TRBV27	-	-	TRBJ2-1	CATSQGLVGNEQFF	TGTGCCACCTCCCAGGGCCTAGTGGGCAATGAGCAGTTCTTC
TRBV15	TRBD1	-	TRBJ1-5	CATSRDRGPVGPQHF	TGTGCCACCAGCAGAGACAGGGGGCCGGTAGGGCCCCAGCATTTT
TRBV5-1	TRBD2	few	TRBJ2-1	CASSLGLAGVNEQFF	TGCGCCAGCAGCTTGGGACTAGCGGGAGTTAATGAGCAGTTCTTC
TRBV18	-	-	TRBJ1-6	CASSPQGVGPATSPLHF	TGTGCCAGCTCACCTCAGGGTGTGGGGCCGGCCACTTCACCCCTCCACTTT
TRBV2	TRBD1	-	TRBJ1-4	CATGQANEKLFF	TGTGCCACGGGACAGGCTAATGAAAAACTGTTTTTT
TRBV7-2	-	-	TRBJ1-5	CASTPGINQPQHF	TGTGCCAGCACCCCAGGGATCAATCAGCCCCAGCATTTT
TRBV19	TRBD1	few	TRBJ2-6	CASTGRDRSFGANVLTF	TGTGCCAGTACCGGCCGGGACAGATCCTTTGGGGCCAACGTCCTGACTTTC
TRBV11-3	-	-	TRBJ1-6	CASSAHRASPLHF	TGTGCCAGCAGCGCCCACAGGGCCTCACCCCTCCACTTT
TRBV10-3	-	many	TRBJ1-5	CAIGGMDEGNQPQHF	TGTGCCATCGGAGGTATGGATGAGGGCAATCAGCCCCAGCATTTT
TRBV5-4	TRBD1	-	TRBJ1-3	CASSPTQGAGNTIYF	TGTGCCAGCAGCCCGACCCAGGGGGCTGGAAACACCATATATTTT
TRBV4-1	-	-	TRBJ1-2	CASRPPGSVVYGYTF	TGCGCCAGCAGACCTCCAGGGTCCGTTGTCTATGGCTACACCTTC
TRBV6-5	-	-	TRBJ2-3	CASSYGYRADTQYF	TGTGCCAGCAGTTACGGGTACAGGGCAGATACGCAGTATTTT
TRBV14	-	-	TRBJ1-2	CASSQGLGGQYGGYTF	TGTGCCAGCAGCCAAGGCTTGGGGGGGCAGTACGGAGGCTACACCTTC
TRBV5-1	TRBD1	-	TRBJ1-2	CASSLAGTGGTYGYTF	TGCGCCAGCAGCTTGGCCGGGACAGGGGGCACCTATGGCTACACCTTC
TRBV18	-	-	TRBJ1-2	CASSPREAGRGYTF	TGTGCCAGCTCACCTCGGGAGGCAGGGCGAGGCTACACCTTC
TRBV3-1/TRBV3-2	-	-	TRBJ1-4	CASSRTRGWDEKLFF	TGTGCCAGCAGCCGCACCAGGGGCTGGGATGAAAAACTGTTTTTT
TRBV18	-	-	TRBJ1-1	CASSNTNTEAFF	TGTGCCAGCTCAAACACGAACACTGAAGCTTTCTTT
TRBV19	-	many	TRBJ2-2	CATAWQANTGELFF	TGTGCCACCGCTTGGCAGGCGAACACCGGGGAGCTGTTTTTT
TRBV5-1	TRBD1	-	TRBJ1-2	CASSSRGPGYGYTF	TGCGCCAGCAGCTCAAGGGGGCCAGGCTATGGCTACACCTTC
TRBV6-5	TRBD2	-	TRBJ2-3	CASGGGADTQYF	TGTGCTTCTGGCGGGGGTGCAGATACGCAGTATTTT
TRBV18	-	-	TRBJ1-4	CASSPRQGGNEKLFF	TGTGCCAGCTCACCACGGCAGGGTGGTAATGAAAAACTGTTTTTT
TRBV7-9	TRBD1	once	TRBJ1-6	CASRRDRDPLHF	TGTGCCAGCAGACGGGACAGGGATCCCCTCCACTTT
TRBV14	-	-	TRBJ1-1	CASSQAFGRGRVNTEAFF	TGTGCCAGCAGCCAAGCCTTCGGGAGGGGAAGGGTGAACACTGAAGCTTTCTTT
TRBV27	TRBD1	-	TRBJ2-2	CASSYRGDTGELFF	TGTGCCAGCTCGTACAGGGGCGACACCGGGGAGCTGTTTTTT
TRBV4-3	-	-	TRBJ1-2	CASSQDWGGGYTF	TGCGCCAGCAGCCAAGATTGGGGAGGCGGCTACACCTTC
TRBV5-6	-	-	TRBJ2-5	CASSLRGETQYF	TGTGCCAGCAGCCTCAGGGGAGAGACCCAGTACTTC
TRBV19	-	-	TRBJ2-6	CASSMAGGGVLTF	TGTGCCAGTAGTATGGCAGGAGGAGGCGTCCTGACTTTC
TRBV7-2	TRBD2	-	TRBJ2-1	CASNLVPAGGTDEQFF	TGTGCCAGCAACCTAGTCCCTGCGGGGGGTACGGATGAGCAGTTCTTC
TRBV28	TRBD2	-	TRBJ2-1	CASSPALVSGGGFF	TGTGCCAGCAGTCCCGCTCTAGTGTCGGGGGGTGGGTTCTTC
TRBV10-3	TRBD1	-	TRBJ1-1	CATGGTGGTEAFF	TGTGCCACTGGGGGGACAGGGGGCACTGAAGCTTTCTTT
TRBV9	-	-	TRBJ1-2	CASSVETSYGYTF	TGTGCCAGCAGCGTAGAAACAAGTTATGGCTACACCTTC
TRBV16	-	-	TRBJ1-5	CASSQLWQGNQPQHF	TGTGCCAGCAGCCAATTGTGGCAGGGGAATCAGCCCCAGCATTTT
TRBV6-5	-	-	TRBJ1-1	CASSYAEPGLNTEAFF	TGTGCCAGCAGTTACGCAGAGCCGGGGTTAAACACTGAAGCTTTCTTT
TRBV28	-	-	TRBJ1-4	CASSLVPRGGEKLFF	TGTGCCAGCAGTTTAGTCCCCAGGGGTGGTGAAAAACTGTTTTTT
TRBV6-5	-	-	TRBJ2-1	CASSSTGEQFF	TGTGCCAGCAGTTCGACGGGGGAGCAGTTCTTC
TRBV2	TRBD2	-	TRBJ2-1	CAKALAGGPVNEQFF	TGTGCCAAAGCGCTAGCGGGGGGGCCCGTCAATGAGCAGTTCTTC
TRBV2	-	once	TRBJ1-4	CASTHEQGPGELFF	TGTGCCAGCACCCACGAACAGGGCCCAGGGGAACTGTTTTTT
TRBV4-3	-	-	TRBJ1-6	CASSQDHAWGGRSPLHF	TGCGCCAGCAGCCAAGATCACGCATGGGGGGGTAGGTCACCCCTCCACTTT
TRBV11-2	TRBD2	-	TRBJ2-5	CASSSRLAEETQYF	TGTGCCAGCAGCTCTCGACTAGCGGAAGAGACCCAGTACTTC
TRBV5-1	-	-	TRBJ1-3	CASSLAAGEVSGNTIYF	TGCGCCAGCAGCTTGGCCGCCGGGGAAGTCTCTGGAAACACCATATATTTT
TRBV6-2/TRBV6-3	TRBD2	-	TRBJ2-5	CASSLGLARQETQYF	TGTGCCAGCAGTTTGGGACTAGCGAGACAAGAGACCCAGTACTTC
TRBV2	TRBD1	once	TRBJ1-6	CASSLGQWGSPLHF	TGTGCCAGCAGTTTGGGACAGTGGGGTTCACCCCTCCACTTT
TRBV30	TRBD1	-	TRBJ1-3	CAWSVTGGGNTIYF	TGTGCCTGGAGTGTTACAGGGGGCGGAAACACCATATATTTT